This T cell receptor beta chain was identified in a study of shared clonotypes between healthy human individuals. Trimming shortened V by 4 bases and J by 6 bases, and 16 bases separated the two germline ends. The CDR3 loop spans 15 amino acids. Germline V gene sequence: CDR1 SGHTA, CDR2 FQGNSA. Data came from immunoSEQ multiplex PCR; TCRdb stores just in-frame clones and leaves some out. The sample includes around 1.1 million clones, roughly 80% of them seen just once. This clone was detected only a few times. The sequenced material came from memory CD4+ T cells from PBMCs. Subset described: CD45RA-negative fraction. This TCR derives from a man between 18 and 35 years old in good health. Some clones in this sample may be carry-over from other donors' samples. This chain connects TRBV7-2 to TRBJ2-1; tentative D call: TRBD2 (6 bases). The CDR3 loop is CASSYGPGRGNEQFF. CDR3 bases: TGTGCCAGCAGCTACGGTCCAGGGCGGGGCAATGAGCAGTTCTTC.